The 5 T cell receptor beta chains listed next were all sequenced from one sample in a study of cytomegalovirus exposure and HLA in healthy donors. In the PCR, 60 Vbeta and 13 Jbeta primers were used. Clones were read by immunoSEQ multiplex PCR, and TCRdb kept only the in-frame ones, dropping some. The profile covers roughly 90,000 clones, with roughly four fifths appearing a single time and less than 4% taken by the ten largest. Sequencing was carried out using PBMCs. Receptor source: a man aged 25 to 40 in good health and CMV-seropositive.

The chain joins TRBV28 to TRBJ1-5; 9 positions match TRBD1. Germline CDR1 MDHEN, CDR2 SYDVKM. The CDR3 is 15 amino acids. With 6 bases clipped from V and 7 bases from J, the junction kept 10 bases outside the gene matches. In DNA form, the CDR3 reads TGTGCCAGCAGCTATTCGGGACAGGGATTACAGCCCCAGCATTTT. It yields the protein CASSYSGQGLQPQHF.

The chain carries TRBV7-9 and TRBJ2-7; possibly TRBD1 for D (6 bases). Germline lookup yields CDR1 SEHNR and CDR2 FQNEAQ (reference sequence). With 5 bases removed from V and 2 bases from J, the gap between germline ends came to 10 bases. The CDR3 length is 13 residues. DNA of the CDR3: TGTGCCAGCAGCGCAGGGGCCCCCTACGAGCAGTACTTC. Amino acids: CASSAGAPYEQYF.

CDR3 nucleotides: TGTGCCAGCAGTTTCCCTTGGACAGGGAGACCTTCTAGCACAGATACGCAGTATTTT. Amino acid sequence: CASSFPWTGRPSSTDTQYF. The chain recombines TRBV28 with TRBJ2-3; TRBD1 agrees at 8 bases. This CDR3 has 19 residues. Trimming at V came to 3 bases and at J to 0 bases, leaving 14 bases not matched to a gene. Per the germline V gene, CDR1 is MDHEN and CDR2 is SYDVKM. Supplemented by reference TRBV28 and TRBJ2-3, the full variable domain reads DVKVTQSSRYLVKRTGEKVFLECVQDMDHENMFWYRQDPGLGLRLIYFSYDVKMKEKGDIPEGYSVSREKKERFSLILESASTNQTSMYLCASSFPWTGRPSSTDTQYFGPGTRLTVL.

The V call is TRBV10-2, the J call TRBJ2-3, with TRBD2 identical over 11 bases. This CDR3 is built from 16 residues. Germline values: CDR1 WSHSY, CDR2 SAAADI. The junction had 8 bases not matched to a gene; V was cut back by 6 bases and J by 3 bases. CDR3 residues: CASRALAGVVTDTQYF. As DNA, the CDR3 is TGCGCCAGCAGGGCACTAGCGGGAGTTGTAACAGATACGCAGTATTTT.

The rearrangement links TRBV5-1 to TRBJ2-5; tentative D call: TRBD2 (6 bases). The CDR3 has 15 residues. Trimming pared 4 bases from V and 2 bases from J, leaving 15 bases between. Per germline, CDR1 SGHRS and CDR2 YFSETQ. The CDR3, as DNA: TGCGCCAGCAGCCCTGGCTACGGAGGGCAAGAGACCCAGTACTTC. It specifies CASSPGYGGQETQYF.